The 2 T cell receptor beta chains reported below all come from one sample, sequenced in a study of cytomegalovirus exposure and HLA in healthy donors. Primers for the PCR totalled 60 Vbeta and 13 Jbeta. Sequenced by immunoSEQ multiplex PCR; TCRdb stores in-frame clones only, minus some. The sample lists approximately 160,000 clones, around three quarters occurring once. The sample was PBMCs. These TCRs come from a woman aged 40 to 50 in good health and CMV-seronegative.

This chain joins TRBV7-6 and TRBJ2-2; no reliable D call. Germline V gene lookup returns CDR1 SGHVS and CDR2 FNYEAQ. V was trimmed by 1 base and J by 7 bases, leaving 7 bases between them. CDR3 length: 13 residues. CDR3 region: CASSLVGIGELFF. The DNA of the CDR3 is TGTGCCAGCAGCTTAGTTGGCATCGGGGAGCTGTTTTTT.

This chain uses TRBV6-1 with TRBJ2-3, with D maybe TRBD2 (7 bases). The CDR3 is made up of 17 amino acids. The V end was cut by 4 bases, the J end by 4 bases, with 21 bases between. Germline assignment: CDR1 MNHNS and CDR2 SASEGT. This CDR3 reads CASSGGAGGSPADTQYF. The CDR3 bases are TGTGCCAGCAGTGGGGGGGCGGGCGGGAGCCCGGCAGATACGCAGTATTTT.